The 30 T cell receptor beta chains presented below share a single source sample, sequenced in a study of early T cells in non-severe SARS-CoV-2 infection. TCRdb passed the 5' RACE reads through MiXCR, listing each CDR3 protein once. The table lists roughly 72,000 distinct CDR3 sequences, 9.5% to 15% of them singletons. Specimen: whole blood. These receptors originate from an adult who was a healthcare worker with PCR-confirmed SARS-CoV-2 infection or an uninfected control (not recorded which).

In its sample, this clonotype was seen many times. The V call is TRBV27, the J call TRBJ1-2, with TRBD1 as a possible D gene (5 bases). Germline V gene lookup returns CDR1 MNHEY and CDR2 SMNVEV (reference sequence). Trimming removed 9 bases at V and 2 bases at J, with 10 bases between. CDR3 size: 12 residues. The chain's CDR3 is CASQGENYGYTF. Written as DNA, the CDR3 is TGTGCCAGTCAAGGGGAAAACTATGGCTACACCTTC.

This clonotype was observed once. The chain is built from TRBV27 and TRBJ2-7, with unresolved D. The CDR3 is 13 amino acids. V lost 3 bases and J 3 bases, leaving 9 bases between the germline ends. Germline CDR1 reads MNHEY; CDR2 reads SMNVEV (reference sequence). CDR3 sequence reads: CASSFSYDYEQYF. The CDR3, as DNA: TGTGCCAGCAGTTTCTCGTACGACTACGAGCAGTACTTC.

This clonotype has at least ten counts. The chain joins TRBV28 to TRBJ2-7, with unresolved D. The germline V gene has CDR1 MDHEN and CDR2 SYDVKM. This CDR3 region has 15 residues. The ends were cut back, 2 bases at V and 3 bases at J, with 14 bases in the middle. The CDR3 coding sequence is TGTGCCAGCAGTTTAGACCCCACTCGTCTCTACGAGCAGTACTTC. It translates to CASSLDPTRLYEQYF. The full variable domain, its missing parts supplied by reference TRBV28 and TRBJ2-7, is DVKVTQSSRYLVKRTGEKVFLECVQDMDHENMFWYRQDPGLGLRLIYFSYDVKMKEKGDIPEGYSVSREKKERFSLILESASTNQTSMYLCASSLDPTRLYEQYFGPGTRLTVT.

This clonotype was counted at least ten times. The chain recombines TRBV28 with TRBJ2-1, with D possibly being TRBD1 (6 bases). The CDR3 is 13 amino acids. Deletions cut 4 bases from V and 6 bases from J, with 10 bases between. In germline, CDR1 is MDHEN, CDR2 SYDVKM. The CDR3 reads CASSSTGINEQFF. In nucleotides, the CDR3 is TGTGCCAGCAGTTCCACAGGGATCAATGAGCAGTTCTTC. Full variable domain (missing parts from reference TRBV28 and TRBJ2-1): DVKVTQSSRYLVKRTGEKVFLECVQDMDHENMFWYRQDPGLGLRLIYFSYDVKMKEKGDIPEGYSVSREKKERFSLILESASTNQTSMYLCASSSTGINEQFFGPGTRLTVL.

This clonotype was observed at least ten times. The V gene is TRBV6-2 or TRBV6-3, the J gene TRBJ2-7; D possibly matches TRBD1 or TRBD2 (5 bases each). CDR1 and CDR2 (germline): MNHEY, SVGEGT. Between the trimmed V and J ends, which lost 7 bases and 2 bases, there was a span of 9 bases. The CDR3 loop spans 12 amino acids. DNA for the CDR3: TGTGCCAGCACGCCGGGGCCCTACGAGCAGTACTTC. This sequence encodes CASTPGPYEQYF.

This clonotype was found many times. The chain links TRBV7-8 to TRBJ1-1, with TRBD1 matching over 12 bases. The length of the CDR3 is 19 residues. Germline loops: CDR1 SGHVS, CDR2 FQNEAQ. V dropped 5 bases and J dropped 6; count of bases not matched to a gene: 19. The CDR3 sequence is CASSRSLSGQGAMGAEAFF. CDR3 bases: TGTGCCAGCAGCCGTTCCCTATCGGGACAGGGGGCTATGGGCGCTGAAGCTTTCTTT.

The CDR3 is CAGGRQSDTEAFF. The DNA for the CDR3 is TGTGCCGGTGGACGGCAATCGGACACTGAAGCTTTCTTT. The J gene is TRBJ1-1, the V gene TRBV7-9; D is uncertain. The CDR3 is made up of 13 amino acids. Germline values: CDR1 SEHNR, CDR2 FQNEAQ (reference sequence). Trimming pared 11 bases from V and 3 bases from J, leaving 16 bases between.

Ten or more counts support this clonotype. The chain is built from TRBV28 and TRBJ2-7; no definite D call. The germline CDR1 and CDR2 sequences are MDHEN and SYDVKM. The CDR3 spans 15 residues. V was cut by 5 bases and J by 7 bases, with 21 bases left in between. DNA for the CDR3: TGTGCCAGCAGTATCATCCACCCGGCAGGTCGGGAGCAGTACTTC. It codes for CASSIIHPAGREQYF.

This clonotype was recorded once. This chain uses TRBV10-2 with TRBJ2-7; D remains ambiguous. V lost 3 bases and J lost 2, with 5 bases in between. This CDR3 comprises 12 residues. The germline gives CDR1 WSHSY, CDR2 SAAADI. The CDR3 nucleotides read TGCGCCAGCAGTGACGGAACCTACGAGCAGTACTTC. Protein: CASSDGTYEQYF.

The J gene is TRBJ2-7, the V gene TRBV24-1, with D maybe TRBD2 (5 bases). V lost 2 bases and J lost 4, with 14 bases in between. Germline-derived CDR1 and CDR2 are KGHDR and SFDVKD. CDR3 size: 15 residues. CDR3 coding DNA: TGTGCCACCAGTGATTCGGGATTCGGGCGGTACGAGCAGTACTTC. This encodes CATSDSGFGRYEQYF.

V usage is TRBV6-2 or TRBV6-3 and J usage is TRBJ2-6; 9 positions match TRBD1. The trim removed 2 bases at V and 0 bases at J, leaving 8 bases unmatched. The CDR3 is 19 amino acids. Germline V lookup: CDR1 MNHEY, CDR2 SVGEGT. In DNA, the CDR3 is TGTGCCAGCAGTTACAGGAGGGACAGGGCCCTCTCTGGGGCCAACGTCCTGACTTTC. This translates into CASSYRRDRALSGANVLTF.

The chain employs TRBV12-3 or TRBV12-4 and TRBJ2-2; D unresolved. V was shortened by 6 bases and J by 2 bases, with 7 bases between the two germline ends. There are 13 residues in the CDR3. For the CDR3, the DNA is TGTGCCAGCAGAAGTAGTAACACCGGGGAGCTGTTTTTT. As protein: CASRSSNTGELFF.

This clonotype was seen only a few times. The V gene is TRBV6-4, the J gene TRBJ2-1; 9 bases are a match to TRBD2. CDR1 is MRHNA, CDR2 SNTAGT, per germline. The V and J ends lost 5 bases and 6 bases, in that order; junction bases with no gene match: 8. The CDR3 has 15 residues. The CDR3 coding sequence is TGTGCCAGCAGTCCGGCGGCGGGGGGGCCCAATGAGCAGTTCTTC. The encoded protein is CASSPAAGGPNEQFF.

This clonotype was seen only a few times. This chain connects TRBV11-2 to TRBJ2-5; no clear D. The CDR3 is 13 amino acids. The germline gives CDR1 SGHAT, CDR2 FQNNGV. Trimming took 2 bases from V and 1 from J, leaving 5 bases between them. CDR3 in amino acids: CASSLLAQETQYF. CDR3 coding DNA: TGTGCCAGCAGCTTACTCGCCCAAGAGACCCAGTACTTC.

This clonotype appeared many times. V is TRBV19 and J is TRBJ2-3; the match to TRBD2 covers 9 bases. The CDR3 loop spans 15 amino acids. The J segment lost 5 bases and the V segment lost 6 bases, leaving 9 bases of the junction unmatched. Germline V gives CDR1 LNHDA, CDR2 SQIVND (reference sequence). The CDR3 region has the DNA TGTGCCAGTAGGCTAGGCGGGGGGGCCCGAGATACGCAGTATTTT. Translated, it gives CASRLGGGARDTQYF.

This clonotype was seen more than once but under ten times. The chain uses TRBV4-3 and TRBJ2-2, with D tentatively TRBD1 or TRBD2 (5 bases each). The CDR3 covers 14 residues. Germline assignment: CDR1 LGHNA and CDR2 YSLEER. Trimming removed 0 bases at V and 5 bases at J, with 7 bases between. Here the CDR3 DNA reads TGCGCCAGCAGCCAAGATTGGGGGACCGGGGAGCTGTTTTTT. Protein: CASSQDWGTGELFF.

This clonotype came up a few times. The gene calls are TRBV18 and TRBJ1-2; no clear D. V was shortened by 2 bases and J by 3 bases, with 7 bases between the two germline ends. This CDR3 is 13 amino acids long. Germline V lookup: CDR1 KGHSH, CDR2 LQKENI. CDR3 in amino acids: CASSPSGDYGYTF. The CDR3 DNA follows: TGTGCCAGCTCACCATCGGGTGACTATGGCTACACCTTC.

This clonotype turned up a few times. The chain carries TRBV28 and TRBJ2-3, with 10 bases identical to TRBD2. CDR1 MDHEN and CDR2 SYDVKM come from the germline V gene. The V segment lost 2 bases and the J segment 5 bases; nucleotides outside the gene matches: 4. The CDR3 spans 15 residues. The CDR3 protein is CASSLTSGVGDTQYF. Here the CDR3 DNA reads TGTGCCAGCAGTTTAACTAGCGGGGTCGGAGATACGCAGTATTTT. Full variable domain (rest looked up from reference TRBV28 and TRBJ2-3): DVKVTQSSRYLVKRTGEKVFLECVQDMDHENMFWYRQDPGLGLRLIYFSYDVKMKEKGDIPEGYSVSREKKERFSLILESASTNQTSMYLCASSLTSGVGDTQYFGPGTRLTVL.

This clonotype was seen ten or more times. The gene calls are TRBV12-3 or TRBV12-4 and TRBJ1-5; D not certain. The germline V and J ends were trimmed by 2 bases and 5 bases, with 10 bases remaining between them. There are 14 residues in the CDR3. The CDR3 DNA follows: TGTGCCAGCAGTTTAAGCGGGAGAGATCAGCCCCAGCATTTT. Residues: CASSLSGRDQPQHF.

The V gene is TRBV18, the J gene TRBJ2-3; 9 bases agree with TRBD2. The V and J ends lost 4 bases and 2 bases, in that order; junction bases with no gene match: 7. This CDR3 contains 16 residues. Germline V gene data show CDR1 as KGHSH and CDR2 as LQKENI. The CDR3 is CASSLIAGATTDTQYF. The DNA of the CDR3 is TGTGCCAGCTCACTGATAGCGGGGGCTACCACAGATACGCAGTATTTT.

This clonotype was observed a few times. This rearrangement joins TRBV2 to TRBJ2-3; 8 bases fit TRBD1. CDR3 length: 16 residues. J lost 0 bases, V lost 9 bases, and 11 bases had no gene match. Germline V gene lookup returns CDR1 SNHLY and CDR2 FYNNEI. CDR3 sequence (DNA): TGTGCCAGACATACAACAGGGGACAGGAGCACAGATACGCAGTATTTT. Translating gives CARHTTGDRSTDTQYF.

V and J are TRBV28 and TRBJ1-3; 7 bases line up with TRBD1. V shed 5 bases and J 2 bases; nucleotides not matched to a gene: 12. CDR1 is MDHEN and CDR2 is SYDVKM in the germline V gene. CDR3 length: 17 amino acids. CDR3 DNA sequence: TGTGCCAGCAGTCGCTCAATACGACAGGGTGCTGGAAACACCATATATTTT. It encodes CASSRSIRQGAGNTIYF.

This clonotype was detected many times. The chain links TRBV28 to TRBJ2-7; 8 positions agree with TRBD1. The CDR3 runs 12 residues. V was clipped by 6 bases and J by 9 bases; unmatched bases: 7. The germline gives CDR1 MDHEN, CDR2 SYDVKM. The CDR3, as DNA: TGTGCCAGCAGCTCCCCCGGGACAGGGCAGTACTTC. Its translation is CASSSPGTGQYF.

A single count supports this clonotype. The chain uses TRBV7-2 and TRBJ1-4, with 8 bases matching TRBD1. V shed 5 bases, J shed 5 bases, and the junction held 7 bases outside the gene matches. CDR1 is SGHTA and CDR2 is FQGNSA in the germline V gene. This CDR3 comprises 15 residues. CDR3 in DNA: TGTGCCAGCAGCGATCGGGACAGGCTGAATGAAAAACTGTTTTTT. Protein sequence: CASSDRDRLNEKLFF. Looking up the rest from reference TRBV7-2 and TRBJ1-4 gives the full variable domain: GAGVSQSPSNKVTEKGKDVELRCDPISGHTALYWYRQSLGQGLEFLIYFQGNSAPDKSGLPSDRFSAERTGGSVSTLTIQRTQQEDSAVYLCASSDRDRLNEKLFFGSGTQLSVL.

This clonotype appeared many times. This chain links TRBV27 with TRBJ2-7, with no clear D. The germline V gene encodes CDR1 MNHEY and CDR2 SMNVEV (reference sequence). The CDR3 runs to 11 residues. The CDR3 DNA sequence: TGTAACCCCCGACCACGACACGAGCAGTACTTC. Amino acids: CNPRPRHEQYF.

This chain joins TRBV11-2 and TRBJ2-1; 12 nucleotides match TRBD1. The CDR3 is 15 residues long. Germline V lookup: CDR1 SGHAT, CDR2 FQNNGV. J was trimmed by 7 bases and V by 0 bases; bases with no gene match: 1. The CDR3 DNA reads as TGTGCCAGCAGCTTAGAGGGACAGGGGGCGAATGAGCAGTTCTTC. Protein product: CASSLEGQGANEQFF.

This rearrangement joins TRBV28 to TRBJ1-1; TRBD1 agrees at 8 bases. Per germline, CDR1 MDHEN and CDR2 SYDVKM. There are 15 residues in the CDR3. The V and J ends lost 5 bases and 5 bases, in that order; junction bases with no gene match: 10. Here the CDR3 DNA reads TGTGCCAGCAGTCCGTACAGGGGGGTCAGGACTGAAGCTTTCTTT. It codes for CASSPYRGVRTEAFF. Looking up the rest from reference TRBV28 and TRBJ1-1 gives the full variable domain: DVKVTQSSRYLVKRTGEKVFLECVQDMDHENMFWYRQDPGLGLRLIYFSYDVKMKEKGDIPEGYSVSREKKERFSLILESASTNQTSMYLCASSPYRGVRTEAFFGQGTRLTVV.

The chain employs TRBV12-3 or TRBV12-4 and TRBJ2-2, with 7 bases that match TRBD1. This CDR3 contains 14 residues. With 6 bases clipped from V and 6 bases from J, the junction kept 7 bases outside the gene matches. The CDR3 nucleotides are TGTGCCAGCAGACTCGACAGGGTGGCCGGGGAGCTGTTTTTT. Residues: CASRLDRVAGELFF.

The rearrangement links TRBV7-9 to TRBJ1-6; the match to TRBD1 covers 9 bases. CDR1 and CDR2 (germline): SEHNR, FQNEAQ (reference sequence). The J segment lost 9 bases and the V segment lost 4 bases, leaving 7 bases of the junction unmatched. The CDR3 covers 15 residues. In DNA, the CDR3 is TGTGCCAGCAGCTCACCGGGACAGGGAGGTTCACCCCTCCACTTT. It encodes CASSSPGQGGSPLHF.

The chain employs TRBV6-1 and TRBJ1-1, with D tentatively TRBD1 (6 bases). The CDR3 has 13 residues. Trimming took 8 bases from V and 0 from J, leaving 10 bases between them. CDR1 is MNHNS, CDR2 SASEGT, per germline. The CDR3 coding sequence is TGTGCCAGCTCACAGGGTTTGAACACTGAAGCTTTCTTT. It codes for CASSQGLNTEAFF.